A selection of T cell receptor beta chains follows, all from one sample in a study of blood T cell repertoires in COVID-19. This table comes from immunoSEQ multiplex PCR, and its TCRdb copy is limited to in-frame clones, with some not included. Of 170,000 or so clones in the sample, 80% to 90% were seen once. Specimen: peripheral blood. These TCRs come from a woman aged 18-29 years who had recovered from COVID-19. CDR3s include the opening cysteine and the closing phenylalanine or tryptophan. The D gene is left open where the match is weak. Size is omitted from some rows. Given values are once, few, many or a class for expanded clones.

>.|TRBV12-3/TRBV12-4|.|12|TRBJ1-1
TGTGCCAGCAGGGAGATTTCGCCTGAAGCTTTCTTT
CASREISPEAFF
>.|TRBV28|.|14|TRBJ2-7
TGTGCCAGCAGCCTCGACTTAAACTCCTACGAGCAGTACTTC
CASSLDLNSYEQYF
>.|TRBV18|.|16|TRBJ1-3
TGTGCCAGCTCACCACCATTGCGAAAGGGGCAAAACACCATATATTTT
CASSPPLRKGQNTIYF
>.|TRBV5-6|.|15|TRBJ1-1
TGTGCCAGCAGCTTGATACCGCAGGGGAACACTGAAGCTTTCTTT
CASSLIPQGNTEAFF
>.|TRBV25-1|.|14|TRBJ2-2
TGTGCCAGCAGTGAATGGACAGACACCGGGGAGCTGTTTTTT
CASSEWTDTGELFF
>.|TRBV4-1|.|17|TRBJ2-2
TGCGCCAGCAGCCAACCGTTCGGGGTAGGATCCACCGGGGAGCTGTTTTTT
CASSQPFGVGSTGELFF
>.|TRBV4-3|.|13|TRBJ2-1
TGCGCCAGCAGCCAAGATATGGGAGGTGAGCAGTTCTTC
CASSQDMGGEQFF
>few|TRBV2|TRBD1|14|TRBJ1-2
TGTGCCAGCAGATACACGGGACAGGGTTTGGGCTACACCTTC
CASRYTGQGLGYTF
>.|TRBV2|.|15|TRBJ1-4
TGTGCCAGCAGTGTGATTGGGGGCTCTAATGAAAAACTGTTTTTT
CASSVIGGSNEKLFF
>.|TRBV19|TRBD1|16|TRBJ1-6
TGTGCCAGTAAAGGGGGCCTTAGCTCCTATAATTCACCCCTCCACTTT
CASKGGLSSYNSPLHF
>.|TRBV7-2|TRBD2|17|TRBJ2-1
TGTGCCAGCAGCTCCTGGGAAGCGGGAGATTCCTACAATGAGCAGTTCTTC
CASSSWEAGDSYNEQFF
>.|TRBV27|.|17|TRBJ2-1
TGTGCCAGCAGCCTCCTCGGGACTCTACCTTCCTACAATGAGCAGTTCTTC
CASSLLGTLPSYNEQFF
>.|TRBV5-4|.|14|TRBJ1-6
TGTGCCAGCAGCTTAACAGGGTATAATTCACCCCTCCACTTT
CASSLTGYNSPLHF
>.|TRBV27|.|14|TRBJ1-3
TGTGCCAGCAAGAAGCGGACAGATGGGGACACCATATATTTT
CASKKRTDGDTIYF
>.|TRBV10-3|.|18|TRBJ2-1
TGTGCCATCAGTCCTCGTGAGGCTGGAGCGTTGGCCTACAATGAGCAGTTCTTC
CAISPREAGALAYNEQFF
>.|TRBV7-8|.|13|TRBJ1-1
TGTCGCGTAGGGCGGGAAGAGAACACTGAAGCTTTCTTT
CRVGREENTEAFF
>.|TRBV24-1|TRBD2|16|TRBJ2-3
TGTGCCACCAGTGATGGGTGGGGGGGGTACACAGATACGCAGTATTTT
CATSDGWGGYTDTQYF
>.|TRBV2|.|12|TRBJ2-1
TGTGCCAGCAGCCAACTAGAGCCCCAGCAGTTCTTC
CASSQLEPQQFF
>.|TRBV4-1|.|14|TRBJ2-2
TGCGCCAGCAGCCAAGGACGGGGGATCGGGGAGCTGTTTTTT
CASSQGRGIGELFF
>.|TRBV9|TRBD1|15|TRBJ2-7
TGTGCCAGCAGCGTAGCATGGGGACAGGGCGACGAGCAGTACTTC
CASSVAWGQGDEQYF
>.|TRBV2|.|14|TRBJ1-4
TGTGCCAGCAGAAGGGACAAAACTAATGAAAAACTGTTTTTT
CASRRDKTNEKLFF
>.|TRBV28|.|11|TRBJ1-1
TGTGCCAGCAGTTTAGAGGTTGAAGCTTTCTTT
CASSLEVEAFF
>.|TRBV2|TRBD1|15|TRBJ1-6
TGTGCCAGCAGTGGTCCGGGACAGGCCAATTCACCCCTCCACTTT
CASSGPGQANSPLHF
>.|TRBV19|TRBD1|16|TRBJ1-5
TGTGCCAGTAGTAGAGGACAGGGGGTTAGCAATCAGCCCCAGCATTTT
CASSRGQGVSNQPQHF
>few|TRBV7-3|.|13|TRBJ2-2
TGTGCCAGCAGCTCCAACAGGGCCGGGGAGCTGTTTTTT
CASSSNRAGELFF
>once|TRBV14|.|17|TRBJ2-1
TGTGCCAGCAGCCAAGATTTTCAACAGGGTGTGGACAATGAGCAGTTCTTC
CASSQDFQQGVDNEQFF
>.|TRBV27|TRBD1|18|TRBJ1-2
TGTGCCAGCAGTTTATCGGTCGTAGCAGGGGGACTTAACTATGGCTACACCTTC
CASSLSVVAGGLNYGYTF
>.|TRBV9|TRBD1|14|TRBJ2-1
TGTGCCAGCAGCCCATGGGACGACAGGGATGAGCAGTTCTTC
CASSPWDDRDEQFF
>.|TRBV7-8|TRBD2|16|TRBJ2-2
TGTGCCAGCAGCTTGGGGGGACTAGTCCACACCGGGGAGCTGTTTTTT
CASSLGGLVHTGELFF
>.|TRBV2|.|14|TRBJ1-1
TGTGCCAGCAGCGCCGGGAGAACGAACACTGAAGCTTTCTTT
CASSAGRTNTEAFF
>.|TRBV20-1|.|10|TRBJ1-1
TGCAGTGCTATGGAGGGCGAAGCTTTCTTT
CSAMEGEAFF
>few|TRBV6-2/TRBV6-3|TRBD1|15|TRBJ1-5
TGTGCCAGCAGCCCTAGACAGGGGAGCAATCAGCCCCAGCATTTT
CASSPRQGSNQPQHF
>.|TRBV9|TRBD2|15|TRBJ2-1
TGTGCCAGCAGCGGCGGGAGGGGTCCTTACAATGAGCAGTTCTTC
CASSGGRGPYNEQFF
>.|TRBV9|TRBD1|16|TRBJ1-2
TGTGCCAGCAGCGTAGGGGGAGGAAACAGGGGTGGCGGCTACACCTTC
CASSVGGGNRGGGYTF
>.|TRBV29-1|.|12|TRBJ1-4
TGCAGCGTTTCTGATACAGGTGAAAAACTGTTTTTT
CSVSDTGEKLFF
>.|TRBV6-2/TRBV6-3|.|15|TRBJ2-3
TGTGCCAGCAGTTACACTAGTTCTAGCACAGATACGCAGTATTTT
CASSYTSSSTDTQYF
>.|TRBV2|TRBD1|15|TRBJ2-7
TGTGCCAGCAGTGAAGGGACAGGGGTCTGGTACGAGCAGTACTTC
CASSEGTGVWYEQYF
>.|TRBV5-6|.|15|TRBJ1-5
TGTGCCAGCAGCTTGGGTAGCAGGGTGAGACAGCCCCAGCATTTT
CASSLGSRVRQPQHF
>.|TRBV29-1|.|16|TRBJ2-5
TGCAGCGTTGAAGATCTCCCCCGGGGGAACCAAGAGACCCAGTACTTC
CSVEDLPRGNQETQYF
>once|TRBV7-9|.|12|TRBJ2-7
TGTGCCAGCAGCTTACAGATTTACGAGCAGTACTTC
CASSLQIYEQYF
>.|TRBV10-3|.|15|TRBJ1-2
TGTGCCATCAGTGAAGATGGCAGGGGTGTTGGAAGCTACACCTTC
CAISEDGRGVGSYTF
>.|TRBV7-2|.|14|TRBJ2-3
TGTGCCAGCAGCGGTAGGGGTCTGCCAGATACGCAGTATTTT
CASSGRGLPDTQYF
>once|TRBV7-8|.|18|TRBJ2-6
TGTGCCAGCAGCGTTTTAGGACAGAGTCCCTCTGGGGCCAACGTCCTGACTTTC
CASSVLGQSPSGANVLTF
>.|TRBV6-4|.|15|TRBJ2-2
TGTGCCAGCAGTCAAGGGCAGGGTAGCACCGGGGAGCTGTTTTTT
CASSQGQGSTGELFF
>.|TRBV11-2|.|13|TRBJ1-4
TGTGCCAGCAGCCGAGGTGCTAATGAAAAACTGTTTTTT
CASSRGANEKLFF
>.|TRBV5-1|TRBD2|15|TRBJ2-3
TGCGCCAGCAGCTTCCTAGCGGGGGGGCCAGATACGCAGTATTTT
CASSFLAGGPDTQYF
>.|TRBV30|.|12|TRBJ2-3
TGTGCCTGGAGTGAGGTAGCGGATACGCAGTATTTT
CAWSEVADTQYF
>.|TRBV13|.|11|TRBJ2-1
TGTGCCAGCAGCTTCAGCAATGAGCAGTTCTTC
CASSFSNEQFF
>.|TRBV19|.|13|TRBJ1-2
TGTGCCAGTAGTCGGACAGCTAACTATGGCTACACCTTC
CASSRTANYGYTF